Below, 9 T cell receptor beta chains from the same sample are listed, as sequenced in a study of cytomegalovirus exposure and HLA in healthy donors. PCR amplification relied on 60 Vbeta primers (plus 13 Jbeta primers). Repertoires were generated with immunoSEQ multiplex PCR, while TCRdb's copy carries only in-frame clones and drops some. The sample has about 130,000 clones, 72% seen once. What was sequenced was PBMCs. The receptors derive from a man aged 25 to 45 in good health and CMV-seronegative.

This clone has a handful of counts. V usage is TRBV6-5 and J usage is TRBJ1-2; weak D call: TRBD1 (6 bases). Trimming removed 6 bases at V and 7 bases at J, with 21 bases between. The length of the CDR3 is 15 residues. The V gene's germline CDR1 is MNHEY and CDR2 SVGAGI. The CDR3 reads CASSNSGRGSGGYTF. In DNA, the CDR3 is TGTGCCAGCAGCAATTCGGGCAGGGGAAGCGGTGGCTACACCTTC.

This clone has only one observation. This chain uses TRBV28 with TRBJ2-1, with 8 positions matching TRBD1. Losses at the gene ends were 2 bases for V and 7 bases for J; bases not matched to a gene: 7. The CDR3 extends over 15 amino acids. CDR1 and CDR2 (germline): MDHEN, SYDVKM. This CDR3 reads CASSLADRGWNEQFF. The CDR3 DNA is TGTGCCAGCAGTTTAGCTGACAGGGGCTGGAATGAGCAGTTCTTC.

The chain's CDR3 is CASSQDRYNEQFF. DNA of the CDR3: TGTGCCAGCAGCCAAGACAGGTACAATGAGCAGTTCTTC. The chain combines TRBV14 with TRBJ2-1; D unresolved. Germline loops: CDR1 SGHDN, CDR2 FVKESK. Trimming left V 0 bases short and J 4 bases short, with 4 bases between. The CDR3 length is 13 residues. The full variable domain, its missing parts supplied by reference TRBV14 and TRBJ2-1, is EAGVTQFPSHSVIEKGQTVTLRCDPISGHDNLYWYRRVMGKEIKFLLHFVKESKQDESGMPNNRFLAERTGGTYSTLKVQPAELEDSGVYFCASSQDRYNEQFFGPGTRLTVL.

This clone was recorded a few times. The gene calls are TRBV19 and TRBJ1-5, with D tentatively TRBD1 (6 bases). V lost 0 bases to trimming and J lost 2 bases, with 17 bases between them. Germline V gene sequence: CDR1 LNHDA, CDR2 SQIVND (reference sequence). This CDR3 comprises 18 residues. CDR3 nucleotides: TGTGCCAGTAGTATAGATCGGGCAGGGGCACGTGGCAATCAGCCCCAGCATTTT. Translation gives CASSIDRAGARGNQPQHF.

The chain links TRBV10-1 to TRBJ1-1; the match to TRBD1 covers 7 bases. J was trimmed by 4 bases and V by 2 bases; bases with no gene match: 22. This CDR3 has 20 residues. The germline V gene has CDR1 WNHNN and CDR2 SYGVQD (reference sequence). The DNA of the CDR3 is TGCGCCAGCAGTGAGAGGCAGGGGGTGCCCCTTCCGAACCCGGGCACTGAAGCTTTCTTT. Residues: CASSERQGVPLPNPGTEAFF.

This chain joins TRBV4-1 and TRBJ1-2, with 7 nucleotides matching TRBD1. The CDR3 consists of 14 residues. Germline lookup yields CDR1 MGHRA and CDR2 YSYEKL. Trimming at V came to 7 bases and at J to 2 bases, leaving 7 bases not matched to a gene. CDR3 in DNA: TGCGCCAGCACCCTAAGGGGGCAAAACTATGGCTACACCTTC. Its protein product is CASTLRGQNYGYTF.

The chain combines TRBV6-5 with TRBJ2-7; 11 bases map to TRBD1. The J segment lost 3 bases and the V segment lost 0 bases, leaving 4 bases of the junction unmatched. This CDR3 has 16 amino acids. The germline V gene encodes CDR1 MNHEY and CDR2 SVGAGI. The CDR3 nucleotides are TGTGCCAGCAGTTACTCGTCCGGGACAGGGGGCTACGAGCAGTACTTC. Protein product: CASSYSSGTGGYEQYF.

J is TRBJ1-1 and V is TRBV7-3; possible D gene TRBD1, 6 bases. This CDR3 has 15 amino acids. V lost 3 bases, J lost 0 bases, and 11 bases lay in between. Germline V CDR1 and CDR2: SGHTA, FQGTGA. CDR3 amino acids: CASSLNQGLNTEAFF. As DNA, the CDR3 is TGTGCCAGCAGCTTGAACCAGGGGTTGAACACTGAAGCTTTCTTT.

This chain connects TRBV7-8 to TRBJ1-5; D may be TRBD1 (6 bases). The CDR3 has 14 amino acids. V lost 3 bases and J 2 bases, leaving 8 bases between the germline ends. Germline lookup yields CDR1 SGHVS and CDR2 FQNEAQ. CDR3 loop: CASSFNRGNQPQHF. CDR3 DNA sequence: TGTGCCAGCAGCTTCAACAGGGGCAATCAGCCCCAGCATTTT.